This TCR beta chain was profiled in a study of T cells in localized non-small cell lung cancer. Study results and limitations: There was higher T cell clonality in uninvolved adjacent lung than in tumor, and it was highest there. Tumor samples were not multi-region, leaving intratumor heterogeneity unexcluded.

Trimming stripped 2 bases from V and 1 base from J, with 10 bases between. CDR1 is MNHEY and CDR2 is SVGAGI in the germline V gene. This CDR3 comprises 15 residues. The table came from immunoSEQ multiplex PCR; TCRdb's copy has only in-frame clones and leaves some out. The profile shows 30,000 to 35,000 clones, 88% of them singletons. Details on this clone: The antigen remains undetermined.

The sequencing here drew on peripheral blood, taken before any cancer treatment. This chain links TRBV6-5 with TRBJ2-3, with a possible D match to TRBD1 (5 bases). The clonotype was recovered from a woman aged 35-70 years with stage I lung adenocarcinoma. Here the CDR3 DNA reads TGTGCCAGCAGTTACACGGACATGCGCACAGATACGCAGTATTTT. This sequence encodes CASSYTDMRTDTQYF.